What follows are 17 T cell receptor beta chains derived from one specimen sequenced in a study of shared clonotypes between healthy human individuals. This table comes from immunoSEQ multiplex PCR, and its TCRdb copy is limited to in-frame clones, with some not included. The profile shows 2 million to 2.5 million clones, approximately 94% of them singletons. Sequencing was performed on naive CD4+ T cells sorted from blood. Subset here: CD45RA+ positively selected. These receptors came from a man aged 18 to 29 in good health.

This clone occurred once. The genes are TRBV29-1 and TRBJ2-7, with 11 positions matching TRBD2. Germline V gene sequence: CDR1 SQVTM, CDR2 ANQGSEA. CDR3 length: 14 residues. With 5 bases clipped from V and 1 base from J, the junction kept 4 bases outside the gene matches. The CDR3 DNA is TGCAGCGTTCTAGCGGGGGGACCTTCCTACGAGCAGTACTTC. Translating gives CSVLAGGPSYEQYF.

This rearrangement joins TRBV6-1 to TRBJ1-6, with 7 bases lining up with TRBD1. Germline loops: CDR1 MNHNS, CDR2 SASEGT. The CDR3 contains 14 residues. The V segment lost 1 base and the J segment 9 bases; nucleotides outside the gene matches: 3. CDR3 bases: TGTGCCAGCAGTGAAGGACAGGGTGTTTCACCCCTCCACTTT. Residues: CASSEGQGVSPLHF.

The chain carries TRBV6-5 and TRBJ1-2; D call uncertain. The CDR3 sequence is 13 residues long. The V and J ends lost 8 bases and 1 base respectively, with 11 bases between them. Germline loops: CDR1 MNHEY, CDR2 SVGAGI. This chain's CDR3 is CASLRDLNYGYTF. CDR3 coding DNA: TGTGCCAGCCTCCGCGATCTTAACTATGGCTACACCTTC.

The chain has TRBV19 and TRBJ2-7; TRBD1 might be the D (6 bases). The CDR3 covers 14 residues. The germline CDR1 and CDR2 sequences are LNHDA and SQIVND (reference sequence). V was cut by 4 bases and J by 6 bases, with 16 bases left in between. As DNA, the CDR3 is TGTGCCAGTAGTACCCAAACAGGGATTGGCGAGCAGTACTTC. Translating gives CASSTQTGIGEQYF.

The chain links TRBV7-9 to TRBJ2-3; 8 positions match TRBD2. V shed 2 bases and J 8 bases; nucleotides not matched to a gene: 9. There are 15 residues in the CDR3. Germline CDR1 is SEHNR and CDR2 is FQNEAQ (reference sequence). CDR3 coding DNA: TGTGCCAGCAGCTTAAATAGCGGGACCGCCGGTACGCAGTATTTT. This encodes CASSLNSGTAGTQYF.

A note on this clone: Distinct nucleotide sequences in the sample also encode this CDR3. This sequence joins TRBV4-2 and TRBJ2-7, with 7 bases identical to TRBD2. The CDR3 loop spans 14 amino acids. After removal of 1 base from V and 1 base from J, the junction contained 1 base not matched to a gene. The germline V gene has CDR1 LGHNA and CDR2 YNFKEQ. The CDR3 region is CASSQGEGSYEQYF. The CDR3 DNA reads TGTGCCAGCAGCCAAGGGGAGGGATCCTACGAGCAGTACTTC.

This clone was seen a few times. V is TRBV29-1 and J is TRBJ1-2; D is uncertain. The V end lost 8 bases, the J end lost 6 bases, and 16 bases lay between the germline ends. The CDR3 is 12 amino acids. Germline CDR1 reads SQVTM; CDR2 reads ANQGSEA. The CDR3: CSLAGQVDGYTF. The CDR3 nucleotides are TGCAGCCTCGCAGGCCAAGTTGATGGCTACACCTTC.

As regards this clone: Other nucleotide sequences from this sample produce the same CDR3. This sequence joins TRBV5-4 and TRBJ2-1; 10 positions agree with TRBD2. Germline CDR1 and CDR2: SGHNT and YYREEE (reference sequence). The V segment lost 0 bases and the J segment 6 bases; nucleotides outside the gene matches: 3. This CDR3 region has 15 residues. Here the CDR3 DNA reads TGTGCCAGCAGCTTGGGGCTAGCGGGAGTCAATGAGCAGTTCTTC. Protein product: CASSLGLAGVNEQFF.

This sequence joins TRBV4-1 and TRBJ1-5; 7 bases are a match to TRBD1. The CDR3 has 14 residues. The V gene's germline CDR1 is MGHRA and CDR2 YSYEKL. J was trimmed by 5 bases and V by 2 bases; bases with no gene match: 3. The CDR3 protein is CASSQPGQHQPQHF. In nucleotides, the CDR3 is TGCGCCAGCAGCCAACCGGGACAGCATCAGCCCCAGCATTTT.

The V call is TRBV28, the J call TRBJ2-1, with D possibly matching TRBD1 (5 bases). The germline CDR1 and CDR2 sequences are MDHEN and SYDVKM. The CDR3 contains 15 residues. V was cut by 6 bases and J by 1 base, with 13 bases left in between. CDR3 protein: CASSSSSGSYNEQFF. The CDR3 nucleotides read TGTGCCAGCAGCTCATCCTCAGGGTCCTACAATGAGCAGTTCTTC.

The chain employs TRBV6-1 and TRBJ1-5, with D possibly matching TRBD1 (5 bases). The CDR3 consists of 14 residues. Germline lookup yields CDR1 MNHNS and CDR2 SASEGT. V lost 4 bases, J lost 3 bases, and 10 bases lay in between. The CDR3 region is CASSATVINQPQHF. DNA for the CDR3: TGTGCCAGCAGTGCGACAGTGATCAATCAGCCCCAGCATTTT.

V gene TRBV11-2 combines with J gene TRBJ2-3; no clear D. CDR3 length equals 14 residues. Trimming stripped 1 base from V and 5 bases from J, with 10 bases between. The germline V gene encodes CDR1 SGHAT and CDR2 FQNNGV. The CDR3 nucleotides are TGTGCCAGCAGCTTAGTGCCCGGCTTAGATACGCAGTATTTT. It codes for CASSLVPGLDTQYF.

In regard to this clone: Other DNA sequences in this sample translate to the same CDR3. J is TRBJ2-2 and V is TRBV11-3; unclear D gene. Germline loops: CDR1 SGHNT, CDR2 YENEEA. This CDR3 is 12 amino acids long. The germline V and J ends were trimmed by 5 bases and 6 bases, with 7 bases remaining between them. The CDR3: CASSLGPGELFF. The CDR3 DNA reads as TGTGCCAGCAGCCTAGGCCCCGGGGAGCTGTTTTTT.

The chain is built from TRBV7-9 and TRBJ2-7, with unresolved D. V was pared by 2 bases and J by 3 bases, with 8 bases between. Germline V CDR1 and CDR2: SEHNR, FQNEAQ (reference sequence). The CDR3 consists of 13 residues. CDR3 sequence reads: CASSLMERYEQYF. The CDR3 DNA sequence: TGTGCCAGCAGCTTAATGGAACGCTACGAGCAGTACTTC.

Worth noting for this clone: This sample includes further DNA sequences coding for the same CDR3. This sequence joins TRBV6-5 and TRBJ1-6, with TRBD1 matching over 9 bases. Germline-derived CDR1 and CDR2 are MNHEY and SVGAGI. The CDR3 spans 14 residues. With 2 bases clipped from V and 7 bases from J, the junction kept 0 bases outside the gene matches. The CDR3 nucleotides read TGTGCCAGCAGTTACACAGGGGGCAATTCACCCCTCCACTTT. Its protein product is CASSYTGGNSPLHF.

The rearrangement links TRBV6-4 to TRBJ2-3; no clear D gene. The CDR3 extends over 12 amino acids. Per the germline V gene, CDR1 is MRHNA and CDR2 is SNTAGT. V gave up 3 bases and J gave up 5 bases, with 6 bases separating them. Here the CDR3 reads CASSEHGDTQYF. The CDR3, as DNA: TGTGCCAGCAGTGAGCACGGAGATACGCAGTATTTT.

This clone has a single count. The rearrangement links TRBV5-1 to TRBJ2-1; no clear D. CDR1 is SGHRS, CDR2 YFSETQ, per germline. Deletions cut 4 bases from V and 6 bases from J, with 14 bases between. The CDR3 runs 14 residues. The CDR3 DNA reads as TGCGCCAGCAGCCAAAACACTCCGGGCAATGAGCAGTTCTTC. It is translated as CASSQNTPGNEQFF.